Listed below are T cell receptor beta chains from one sample, sequenced in a study of siplizumab effects on memory and regulatory T cells. Data came from immunoSEQ multiplex PCR; TCRdb stores just in-frame clones and leaves some out. In the table there are about 52,000 clones, 95% to 98% of which are singletons. Sequenced material: naive CD4+ T cells sorted from blood. These receptors were taken from a human donor in good health. The CDR3 runs from the conserved cysteine through the conserved F or W. Each record gives: V gene, CDR3 length, clone size, J gene, D gene, CDR3 DNA, CDR3 protein. A D gene is named only where the DNA matches it firmly. Clone size is given for some rows only: seen once, a few or many times, or a class if the clone is expanded.

>TRBV6-1|15|once|TRBJ2-7|TRBD2
TGTGCCAGCGGGGTAGGACTAGCGGGAGCCTACGAGCAGTACTTC
CASGVGLAGAYEQYF
>TRBV9|14|-|TRBJ1-2|-
TGTGCCAGCAGCTCAAGAACAGGGCGGTATGGCTACACCTTC
CASSSRTGRYGYTF
>TRBV2|15|-|TRBJ2-2|-
TGTGCCAGCAGTGAGAGGAGTTGGAACACCGGGGAGCTGTTTTTT
CASSERSWNTGELFF
>TRBV5-1|16|few|TRBJ2-7|TRBD1
TGCGCCAGCAGCTTGGGGGGACAGGGGACAACCTACGAGCAGTACTTC
CASSLGGQGTTYEQYF
>TRBV6-5|12|-|TRBJ1-2|-
TGTGCCAGCAGCTCAACGAGTGGGGGCTACACCTTC
CASSSTSGGYTF
>TRBV19|15|-|TRBJ1-2|TRBD1
TGTGCCAGTAGTATCGACAGGGGATCTAACTATGGCTACACCTTC
CASSIDRGSNYGYTF
>TRBV29-1|14|-|TRBJ1-4|-
TGCAGCGCCCAGGCGCCAGGCGGGAGAGAAAAACTGTTTTTT
CSAQAPGGREKLFF
>TRBV9|16|-|TRBJ2-2|TRBD2
TGTGCCAGCAGCTCACCATCGGGGGGTGGGGCCGGGGAGCTGTTTTTT
CASSSPSGGGAGELFF
>TRBV29-1|15|-|TRBJ1-2|TRBD1
TGCAGCGTTGATCCAAGGGGGCCTACCAACTATGGCTACACCTTC
CSVDPRGPTNYGYTF
>TRBV7-9|14|-|TRBJ2-5|-
TGTGCCAGCAGGGCGTCTGGGTACCAAGAGACCCAGTACTTC
CASRASGYQETQYF
>TRBV5-6|13|few|TRBJ2-5|TRBD1
TGTGCCAGCAGATGGGACAGGCTGGGGACCCAGTACTTC
CASRWDRLGTQYF
>TRBV15|13|-|TRBJ1-1|-
TGTGCCACCAGCAGCCGGGGACGCACTGAAGCTTTCTTT
CATSSRGRTEAFF
>TRBV27|14|-|TRBJ2-3|TRBD1
TGTGCCAGCAAAAAGACAGGGATCACAGATACGCAGTATTTT
CASKKTGITDTQYF
>TRBV6-5|15|-|TRBJ1-5|-
TGTGCCAGCAGTCAGATTTGGGGCAGCAATCAGCCCCAGCATTTT
CASSQIWGSNQPQHF
>TRBV5-1|15|-|TRBJ2-2|TRBD1
TGCGCCAGCAGCCCGAGACAGGGAAGCACCGGGGAGCTGTTTTTT
CASSPRQGSTGELFF
>TRBV2|12|-|TRBJ2-7|-
TGTGCCAGCACCCGCCAGTCCTACGAGCAGTACTTC
CASTRQSYEQYF
>TRBV6-5|12|-|TRBJ1-2|-
TGTGCCAGCAGCCGACAGGCCGAAGGCTACACCTTC
CASSRQAEGYTF
>TRBV18|16|-|TRBJ2-2|-
TGTGCCAGCTCACCTTACAGAGTCCCCAACACCGGGGAGCTGTTTTTT
CASSPYRVPNTGELFF
>TRBV7-2|15|-|TRBJ2-3|TRBD2
TGTGCCAGCAGCTATAGGACTAGTCCAACAGATACGCAGTATTTT
CASSYRTSPTDTQYF
>TRBV28|12|-|TRBJ2-4|-
TGTGCCAGCGGTCGGTCCAAAAACATTCAGTACTTC
CASGRSKNIQYF
>TRBV5-8|15|-|TRBJ1-4|-
TGTGCCAGCAGCTTGCGGGACAACCTCCATGAAAAACTGTTTTTT
CASSLRDNLHEKLFF
>TRBV7-8|13|-|TRBJ2-7|-
TGTGCCAGCAGCTCGACACCGTCCTACGAGCAGTACTTC
CASSSTPSYEQYF
>TRBV18|15|-|TRBJ1-1|-
TGTGCCAGCTCACCACCGGGCAGGGGTACCACTGAAGCTTTCTTT
CASSPPGRGTTEAFF
>TRBV30|13|once|TRBJ2-2|-
TGTGCCTGGAGTGTATCGAGGGCCGGGGAGCTGTTTTTT
CAWSVSRAGELFF
>TRBV29-1|14|-|TRBJ1-3|-
TGCAGCGTTTACACAGACCGGGTAGGAAACACCATATATTTT
CSVYTDRVGNTIYF
>TRBV21-1|16|-|TRBJ2-4|-
TGTGCCAGCAGCAAAGTTGGGGCCGTTCCCAAAAACATTCAGTACTTC
CASSKVGAVPKNIQYF
>TRBV19|11|-|TRBJ1-4|-
TGTGCGAGTTCGTCGAGTGAAAAACTGTTTTTT
CASSSSEKLFF
>TRBV19|14|-|TRBJ2-1|-
TGTGCCAGTAGTAGTGGCGCCTCCTACAATGAGCAGTTCTTC
CASSSGASYNEQFF
>TRBV14|15|once|TRBJ2-1|TRBD2
TGTGCCAGCAGCCCTTGGGGAGGGGTCTACAATGAGCAGTTCTTC
CASSPWGGVYNEQFF
>TRBV6-6|11|-|TRBJ2-1|-
TGTGCCAGCAGATTTGGAGAAGGGCAGTTCTTC
CASRFGEGQFF
>TRBV19|17|-|TRBJ1-5|-
TGTGCCAGTAGTCCAGTCGGGACGGCAGGGGCCAATCAGCCCCAGCATTTT
CASSPVGTAGANQPQHF
>TRBV7-2|15|once|TRBJ2-2|TRBD2
TGTGCCAGCAGTCAAGGACTAGCTTGGACCGGGGAGCTGTTTTTT
CASSQGLAWTGELFF
>TRBV5-1|15|-|TRBJ2-7|-
TGCGCCAGCAGCTTGGTAGCAGGGAGCTCCTACGAGCAGTACTTC
CASSLVAGSSYEQYF
>TRBV28|15|-|TRBJ2-1|TRBD2
TGTGCCAGCAGTCGGGCTAGCGGGGGGGAGAATGAGCAGTTCTTC
CASSRASGGENEQFF
>TRBV7-9|15|-|TRBJ2-4|TRBD1
TGTGCCAGCAGCGCACGGACAGGGGTTCGAAACATTCAGTACTTC
CASSARTGVRNIQYF
>TRBV5-1|15|-|TRBJ1-1|-
TGCGCCAGCAGCCCCCAACAGACTCTGAACACTGAAGCTTTCTTT
CASSPQQTLNTEAFF
>TRBV7-2|15|-|TRBJ2-3|TRBD2
TGTGCCAGCAGCCTCTCGGCGGGAGGGACAGATACGCAGTATTTT
CASSLSAGGTDTQYF
>TRBV7-9|16|-|TRBJ2-7|TRBD1
TGTGCCAGCAGCATAACAGGGGGGCGAAGCTCCTACGAGCAGTACTTC
CASSITGGRSSYEQYF
>TRBV19|15|-|TRBJ1-1|-
TGTGCCAGTAGTTTGGCAGCTAGTATGAACACTGAAGCTTTCTTT
CASSLAASMNTEAFF
>TRBV28|13|-|TRBJ2-7|-
TGTGCCAGCAGTTCCGGACTGTTAAACGAGCAGTACTTC
CASSSGLLNEQYF
>TRBV6-1|14|-|TRBJ1-5|-
TGTGCCAGCACGCCCGGGGACCTTAATCAGCCCCAGCATTTT
CASTPGDLNQPQHF
>TRBV6-7|16|-|TRBJ2-7|-
TGTGCCAGCAGTTACTCTAGACAGGTACAACCCCCGGGTCAGTACTTC
CASSYSRQVQPPGQYF
>TRBV7-9|17|once|TRBJ2-1|-
TGTGCCAGCAGCTTGGGAGCTACCTCCCGGAAGGGGGGGGAGCAGTTCTTC
CASSLGATSRKGGEQFF